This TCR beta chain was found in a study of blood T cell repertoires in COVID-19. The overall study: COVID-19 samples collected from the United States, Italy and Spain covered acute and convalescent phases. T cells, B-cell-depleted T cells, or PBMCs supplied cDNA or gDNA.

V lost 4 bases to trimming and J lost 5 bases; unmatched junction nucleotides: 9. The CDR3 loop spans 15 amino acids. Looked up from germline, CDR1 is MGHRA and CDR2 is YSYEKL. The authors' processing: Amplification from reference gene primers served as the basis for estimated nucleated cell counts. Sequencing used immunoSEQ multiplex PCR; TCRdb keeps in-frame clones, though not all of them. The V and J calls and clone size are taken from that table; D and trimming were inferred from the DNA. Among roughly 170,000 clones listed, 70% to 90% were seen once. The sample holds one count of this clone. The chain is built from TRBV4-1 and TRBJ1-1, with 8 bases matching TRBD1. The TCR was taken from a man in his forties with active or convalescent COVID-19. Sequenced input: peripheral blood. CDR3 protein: CASSPATQGGTEAFF. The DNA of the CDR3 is TGCGCCAGCAGCCCGGCAACACAGGGGGGGACTGAAGCTTTCTTT.